The T cell receptor beta chain described here comes from a study of cytomegalovirus exposure and HLA in healthy donors. The CDR3 contains 15 residues. V trimming: 4 bases; J trimming: 0 bases; junction bases outside the gene matches: 3. The V gene's germline CDR1 is MNHEY and CDR2 SVGAGI. PCR amplification relied on 60 Vbeta primers (plus 13 Jbeta primers). The protocol was immunoSEQ multiplex PCR, while the TCRdb copy is restricted to in-frame clones and leaves out a portion. Of 75,000 to 90,000 clones listed, 70% to 85% are singletons. The gene calls are TRBV6-5 and TRBJ1-3; 7 positions agree with TRBD1. The sample consisted of PBMCs. This TCR derives from a human donor in good health. The CDR3 nucleotides read TGTGCCAGCAGTTGGGACAGAGACTCTGGAAACACCATATATTTT. Translated, it gives CASSWDRDSGNTIYF.